The entry below describes one T cell receptor (beta chain). This clone was counted a few times. Its antigen remains undetermined. No base-level quality is on record; no much larger clone is a single base apart. The sample is drawn from a study of Ad26.COV2.S vaccination and SARS-CoV-2 variants (dated by TCRdb to about 2021). For context, the study as a whole: Sequencing of the TCRbeta repertoire served to evaluate the specificity and breadth of SARS-CoV-2-reactive T cell receptors following Ad26.COV2.S vaccination. A total of 32 samples were included in the TCR-sequenced set, comprising roughly 19 Ad26.COV2.S vaccine recipients, 5 placebo recipients and 8 SARS-CoV-2 convalescent individuals. Overall results and qualifications from the work: Higher spike-specific TCR breadth was observed in Ad26.COV2.S recipients than in placebo recipients (P = 0.0014). The authors noted that total T cell responses may have been underestimated by the TCR breadth and depth analyses. After vaccination, substantial breadth of spike-specific CD8+ and CD4+ T cell responses was reported. Non-spike TCR breadth was comparable between vaccine and placebo recipients, consistent with the vaccine containing only spike.

According to the study, the label for this sample's time point signals: individuals recovered from natural SARS-CoV-2 infection. TCRbeta CDR3 regions were sequenced with the immunoSEQ Assay. After extraction, genomic DNA underwent amplification by bias-controlled multiplex PCR, followed by high-throughput sequencing. Regarding the original processing steps: To quantify the absolute abundance of every unique TCRbeta CDR3 region, sequences were collapsed and filtered. T cell fraction was estimated by normalizing TCRbeta template counts to usable DNA, which was measured by amplifying reference genes present in all nucleated cells. Repertoire TCRs were annotated as SARS-CoV-2-specific by exact matching of V gene, CDR3 amino acid sequence and J gene to a known reactive TCR set. The reference SARS-CoV-2 TCR set came from MIRA and was filtered for enrichment in COVID-19-positive ImmuneCODE repertoires, removing public or cross-reactive TCRs. Using the MIRA antigens, annotated TCRs were further analysed by specific ORF or by position within an ORF. Breadth was defined as annotated unique rearrangements over total unique productive rearrangements; depth was the summed frequency of those rearrangements. Two-sided Wilcoxon rank-sum tests were applied when comparing TCR breadth between groups. TCRdb obtained this table from immuneACCESS and retained in-frame rearrangements with V and J assigned. These tables miss some clones; where compared with another copy, unresolved V genes account for less than half of the shortfall, and the remainder is unexplained. That table is the source of V, J and clone size, and D and trimming were worked out from the DNA. The sample includes about 350,000 clones, with 92% observed a single time. 3% to 5% of the sample comes from the top ten.

Taken from the germline V gene (reference sequence), the CDR1 and CDR2 loops are PRHDT and FYEKMQ. Germline trimming: 3 bases from V, 4 bases from J; junction bases outside gene matches: 2. From the cysteine up to the phenylalanine, the CDR3 has a length of 13 residues. Only CDR3 DNA is held: 39 bases, read in frame from base 1. This clonotype was sampled from a human donor who had recovered from COVID-19. The rearrangement joined TRBV13 to TRBJ1-1; TRBD1 agrees with 7 junctional bases. The specimen was peripheral blood, collected after recovery from COVID-19. The nucleotides read TGTGCCAGCAGCTTCAGGGGGACCACTGAAGCTTTCTTT. It specifies CASSFRGTTEAFF.